Given below is one T cell receptor (beta chain) in context. These data come from a study of tumor-infiltrating lymphocytes in oesophageal squamous cell carcinoma. The CDR3 totals 15 residues. The junction had 6 bases not matched to a gene; V was cut back by 3 bases and J by 4 bases. Germline loops: CDR1 SEHNR, CDR2 FQNEAQ (reference sequence). TCRdb reprocessed the PCR reads via MiXCR and lists one record per CDR3 protein. The table has approximately 11,000 distinct CDR3 sequences, under 70% seen once. This TCR was sampled from a male donor with esophageal squamous cell carcinoma. V and J are TRBV7-9 and TRBJ2-3, with 8 bases aligning to TRBD1. Sequenced: esophageal tumor tissue. Written as DNA, the CDR3 is TGTGCCAGCAGCTTGGACAGGGAGGCCCCAGATACGCAGTATTTT. This codes for CASSLDREAPDTQYF.